This T cell receptor beta chain was documented in a study of T cells in Graves' hyperthyroidism and ophthalmopathy. Study-level findings and limits: Classification by a 13 V-J model distinguished ophthalmopathy from stable hyperthyroidism. Most thyroid clonotypes that were expanded above 0.001 also turned up in blood.

The CDR3 extends over 13 amino acids. V trimming: 4 bases; J trimming: 3 bases; junction bases outside the gene matches: 0. Germline assignment: CDR1 SNHLY and CDR2 FYNNEI. Amplification of TCR beta CDR3 regions was performed using RNA transcripts as template. HTBI primers were the set used in a first-round RT-PCR of the TCR CDR3. TCRdb re-called the multiplex PCR reads with MiXCR, one entry per CDR3 protein. This table has some 600,000 distinct CDR3 sequences, about half appearing once. This clonotype was counted only a few times. The antigen is unknown. Clinical symptoms, serum thyroxine, TRAb, thyroid ultrasound and orbital computed tomography informed diagnoses.

The chain uses TRBV2 and TRBJ1-1, with 9 bases fitting TRBD1. The source of this sequence is a woman younger than 35 with Graves' hyperthyroidism. Sequenced sample: peripheral blood or thyroid tissue (not recorded which). The DNA of the CDR3 is TGTGCCAGCAGTGGGGACAGGGACACTGAAGCTTTCTTT. This sequence encodes CASSGDRDTEAFF.